This T cell receptor beta chain was recovered during a study of monozygotic twins with inflammatory bowel disease. Study-level findings and limits: Added variability in patient repertoires may stem from differing immunosuppressive treatments.

Per donor there was one draw, yielding a blood sample of over 2 ml. Isolation of total RNA was performed on whole blood, with no prior T cell sorting. Remarks on this clonotype: No antigen is known for it.

The CDR3 is 14 amino acids. The germline CDR1 and CDR2 sequences are SEHNR and FQNEAQ (reference sequence). From its re-call of the 5' RACE reads, TCRdb lists each CDR3 protein once, without DNA. The repertoire table contains about 210,000 distinct CDR3 sequences. The rearrangement joins TRBV7-9 to TRBJ2-1; the TCRdb call, TRBD2, lacks DNA for checking. The material sequenced was blood. The TCR was taken from a human donor with ulcerative colitis or Crohn's disease, or a healthy co-twin of an affected twin (not recorded which). The CDR3 protein is CASSLLRTSYEQFF.